The clone carrying this T cell receptor (beta chain) has only a few counts. The antigen remains undetermined. The sample is drawn from a study of cytomegalovirus exposure and HLA in healthy donors. The wider study: As an earlier analysis found, around 200 million T cells yielded approximately 110 million unique TCR beta sequences. Of the donors genotyped, 398 in all, 65% to 90% fell in the Caucasian-associated ancestry cluster. Study conclusions and caveats: In a later analysis, CMV-associated beta chains were mostly HLA-associated, it appeared. TCR beta chains numbering more than 150 were designated cytomegalovirus-associated.

Trimming took 6 bases from V and 2 from J, leaving 8 bases between them. The germline CDR1 and CDR2 sequences are MNHEY and SVGAGI. CDR3 length: 13 residues. Amplification used 60 Vbeta primers and 13 Jbeta primers. The method was immunoSEQ multiplex PCR; TCRdb's version includes in-frame clones alone and lacks a portion of them. The sample has approximately 200,000 clones; about 79% are singletons. The V gene is TRBV6-5, the J gene TRBJ1-5; the D is unclear. This TCR came from a boy aged 2-15 years in good health and CMV-seronegative. Sample: PBMCs. This chain's CDR3 is CASSPGGNQPQHF. CDR3 sequence (DNA): TGTGCCAGCAGCCCCGGGGGCAATCAGCCCCAGCATTTT.